This T cell receptor beta chain was documented in a study of cytomegalovirus exposure and HLA in healthy donors. Study conclusions and caveats: In a later analysis, TCR beta V- and J-gene trimming was associated with a missense DCLRE1C variant. There were some public TCRs occurring in many donors, but most TCR sequences were rare.

The PCR used 60 Vbeta and 13 Jbeta primers. Method: immunoSEQ multiplex PCR; TCRdb's copy keeps in-frame clones and lacks some. The data show some 40,000 clones, with more than 50% seen just once and about 6.1% held by the top ten. This clone was detected a few times. Its antigen is as yet unknown. The clonotype originates from a woman aged 40 to 50 in good health and CMV-seropositive. Input material: PBMCs.

CDR3 nucleotide sequence: TGTGCCAGTAGTATAACAGGGGGCTTGTATGAGCAGTTCTTC. Its translation: CASSITGGLYEQFF. This rearrangement joins TRBV19 to TRBJ2-1; 9 bases line up with TRBD1. V lost 2 bases and J lost 8; bases outside the gene matches: 4. CDR3 length equals 14 residues. The germline gives CDR1 LNHDA, CDR2 SQIVND (reference sequence).